The next 22 T cell receptor beta chains were all read from a single sample in a study of human CD8 memory T cell subsets. UMI-labeled 5' RACE generated the TCR beta libraries. With the 5' RACE reads reprocessed, TCRdb shows one record per CDR3 protein and no DNA. The sample includes almost 9,500 distinct CDR3 sequences. The sequenced material came from CD8+ T cells from PBMCs. These receptor sequences come from a human donor in good health.

The chain links TRBV11-3 to TRBJ1-1; the TRBD1 assignment by TCRdb is unverifiable without DNA. The CDR3 totals 19 residues. The V gene's germline CDR1 is SGHNT and CDR2 YENEEA. CDR3 amino acids: CASRTNSRDRGESFPEAFF.

This chain uses TRBV5-4 with TRBJ2-7; checking the TCRdb D call of TRBD2 is not possible without DNA. The length of the CDR3 is 16 residues. Germline V gene lookup returns CDR1 SGHNT and CDR2 YYREEE (reference sequence). This chain's CDR3 is CASSLRRGYIAYEQYF.

The V and J genes are TRBV21-1 and TRBJ1-4; TCRdb lists TRBD1, though no DNA is available to test this call. TRBV21-1 is a pseudogene locus. This CDR3 has 16 residues. CDR3 sequence reads: CASSTGQGPTNEKLFF.

The chain uses TRBV27 and TRBJ2-7; TCRdb gives TRBD1 as the D gene, but with no DNA this cannot be confirmed. CDR3 size: 15 residues. Germline V gene data show CDR1 as MNHEY and CDR2 as SMNVEV (reference sequence). The CDR3 loop reads CASSLGGVPIREQYF.

The chain recombines TRBV12-3 or TRBV12-4 with TRBJ2-5; there is no DNA to check the TCRdb D call of TRBD2. The CDR3 covers 16 residues. This CDR3 reads CASSSTLAGDQETQYF.

The chain employs TRBV9 and TRBJ2-7; no DNA is available, so the TRBD1 call from TCRdb remains unchecked. The CDR3 has 15 amino acids. Germline loops: CDR1 SGDLS, CDR2 YYNGEE. The chain's CDR3 is CASSVSGTGGVEQYF.

The rearrangement uses TRBV3-1 and TRBJ2-1; TCRdb indicates TRBD2, and absent DNA this call remains unverified. The CDR3 is 18 amino acids. CDR1 and CDR2 (germline): LGHDT, YNNKEL (reference sequence). CDR3 residues: CASSQGGGGLAEDNEQFF.

This clonotype is identified as medium-sized from frequency. The V and J genes are TRBV5-4 and TRBJ2-1; TCRdb calls TRBD1, which cannot be checked without DNA. The CDR3 has 16 residues. Looked up from germline, CDR1 is SGHNT and CDR2 is YYREEE (reference sequence). The CDR3: CASSLGDLTSYNEQFF.

This clonotype is medium-sized by frequency. The chain carries TRBV10-2 and TRBJ1-1; with no DNA, the TCRdb D assignment of TRBD1 cannot be verified. Germline V gene lookup returns CDR1 WSHSY and CDR2 SAAADI. This CDR3 has 13 residues. The CDR3 loop is CASDRTANTEAFF.

The rearrangement uses TRBV6-5 and TRBJ1-3; TCRdb reports TRBD1, a call that lacks DNA to check it against. Germline V gene lookup returns CDR1 MNHEY and CDR2 SVGAGI. The CDR3 covers 18 residues. CDR3 sequence reads: CASSQGTAESFSGNTIYF.

J is TRBJ1-4 and V is TRBV7-9; TCRdb indicates TRBD1, and absent DNA this call remains unverified. The CDR3 contains 14 residues. Germline lookup yields CDR1 SEHNR and CDR2 FQNEAQ (reference sequence). The CDR3 sequence: CASSSEGGNEKLFF.

This clonotype counts as medium-sized by frequency. J is TRBJ2-1 and V is TRBV7-3; there is no DNA to check the TCRdb D call of TRBD1. The CDR3 spans 14 residues. Germline V gene data show CDR1 as SGHTA and CDR2 as FQGTGA. This chain's CDR3 is CASSLAGGLDEQFF.

The chain links TRBV20-1 to TRBJ2-5; as DNA is missing, the TRBD1 call by TCRdb cannot be tested. This CDR3 comprises 16 residues. Germline V gene sequence: CDR1 DFQATT, CDR2 SNEGSKA (reference sequence). The CDR3 here is CSANPPGQLFQETQYF.

V is TRBV7-2 and J is TRBJ2-7; the TCRdb call, TRBD2, lacks DNA for checking. The CDR3 is made up of 15 amino acids. Germline CDR1 reads SGHTA; CDR2 reads FQGNSA. This CDR3 reads CASSSGGTLPLEQYF.

The CDR3 loop is CASSGWTSGSNGELFF. This sequence joins TRBV6-2 or TRBV6-3 and TRBJ2-2; lacking DNA, the TRBD2 call made by TCRdb goes unchecked. The CDR3 runs 16 residues. Germline values: CDR1 MNHEY, CDR2 SVGEGT.

The chain couples TRBV15 to TRBJ2-1; there is no DNA to check the TCRdb D call of TRBD2. CDR1 LNHNV and CDR2 YYDKDF come from the germline V gene (reference sequence). There are 13 residues in the CDR3. This CDR3 reads CATEAGANNEQFF.

The chain couples TRBV6-6 to TRBJ2-1; the TCRdb call, TRBD2, lacks DNA for checking. The CDR3 spans 19 residues. Looked up from germline, CDR1 is MNHNY and CDR2 is SVGAGI (reference sequence). The CDR3 sequence is CASSYSETSGISSYNEQFF.

The chain employs TRBV7-3 and TRBJ1-6; TCRdb gives TRBD1 as the D gene, but with no DNA this cannot be confirmed. The CDR3 extends over 14 amino acids. From germline, CDR1 is SGHTA and CDR2 FQGTGA. The CDR3 region is CASSAQGYNSPLHF. The whole variable domain, filled in from reference TRBV7-3 and TRBJ1-6, reads GAGVSQTPSNKVTEKGKYVELRCDPISGHTALYWYRQSLGQGPEFLIYFQGTGAADDSGLPNDRFFAVRPEGSVSTLKIQRTERGDSAVYLCASSAQGYNSPLHFGNGTRLTVT.

V usage is TRBV7-3 and J usage is TRBJ2-1; TCRdb outputs TRBD1, but without DNA this stays unchecked. The CDR3 spans 15 residues. The germline CDR1 and CDR2 sequences are SGHTA and FQGTGA. CDR3 region: CASSLNGLGGTEQFF.

The chain is built from TRBV7-2 and TRBJ1-6; TCRdb proposes TRBD1, but this gene call is untestable without DNA. The germline gives CDR1 SGHTA, CDR2 FQGNSA. The CDR3 totals 17 residues. The chain's CDR3 is CASSFRLQGEDNSPLHF.

The chain carries TRBV15 and TRBJ2-1; TCRdb picks TRBD2, but there is no DNA to check that call. The germline V gene encodes CDR1 LNHNV and CDR2 YYDKDF (reference sequence). The CDR3 spans 14 residues. This CDR3 reads CATSMAGGNNEQFF.

The V call is TRBV13, the J call TRBJ1-2; no DNA is available, so the TRBD1 call from TCRdb remains unchecked. Germline V gives CDR1 PRHDT, CDR2 FYEKMQ (reference sequence). The length of the CDR3 is 15 residues. This CDR3 is CASSLRTGGLYGYTF.